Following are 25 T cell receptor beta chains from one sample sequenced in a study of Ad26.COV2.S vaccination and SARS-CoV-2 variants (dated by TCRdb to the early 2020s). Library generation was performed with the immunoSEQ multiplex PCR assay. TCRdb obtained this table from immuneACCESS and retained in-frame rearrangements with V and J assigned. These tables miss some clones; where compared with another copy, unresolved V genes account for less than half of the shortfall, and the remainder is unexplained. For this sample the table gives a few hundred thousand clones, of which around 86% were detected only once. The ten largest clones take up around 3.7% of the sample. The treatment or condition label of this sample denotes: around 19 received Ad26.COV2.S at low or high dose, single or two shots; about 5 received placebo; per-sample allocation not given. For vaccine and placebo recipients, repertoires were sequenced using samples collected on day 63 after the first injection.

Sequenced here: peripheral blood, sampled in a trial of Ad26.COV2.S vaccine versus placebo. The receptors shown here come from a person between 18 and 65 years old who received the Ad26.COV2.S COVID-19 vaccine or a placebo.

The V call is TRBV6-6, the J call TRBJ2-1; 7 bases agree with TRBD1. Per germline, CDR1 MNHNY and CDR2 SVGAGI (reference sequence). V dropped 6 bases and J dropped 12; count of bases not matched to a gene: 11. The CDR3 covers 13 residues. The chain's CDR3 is CASSRDSPVVQFF. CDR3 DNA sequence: TGTGCCAGCAGCCGGGACAGCCCCGTGGTGCAGTTCTTC.

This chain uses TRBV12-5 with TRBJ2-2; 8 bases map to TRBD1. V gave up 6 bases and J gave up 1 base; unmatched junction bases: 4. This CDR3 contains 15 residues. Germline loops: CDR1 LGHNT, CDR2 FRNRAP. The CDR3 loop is CASGPGGWNTGELFF. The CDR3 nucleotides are TGTGCTAGTGGCCCAGGGGGCTGGAACACCGGGGAGCTGTTTTTT.

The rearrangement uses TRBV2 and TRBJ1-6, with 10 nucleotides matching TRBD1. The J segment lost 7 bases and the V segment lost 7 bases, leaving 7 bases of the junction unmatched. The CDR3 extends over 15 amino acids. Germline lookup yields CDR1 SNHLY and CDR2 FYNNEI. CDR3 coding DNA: TGTGCCAGCAACGACAGGGGGCCGCAGAATTCACCCCTCCACTTT. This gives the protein CASNDRGPQNSPLHF.

This chain's CDR3 is CASSKWVWGKGGYTF. Here the CDR3 DNA reads TGTGCCAGCAGCAAATGGGTGTGGGGGAAGGGTGGCTACACCTTC. The chain carries TRBV21-1 and TRBJ1-2. TRBV21-1 is labeled a pseudogene. CDR3 length equals 15 residues.

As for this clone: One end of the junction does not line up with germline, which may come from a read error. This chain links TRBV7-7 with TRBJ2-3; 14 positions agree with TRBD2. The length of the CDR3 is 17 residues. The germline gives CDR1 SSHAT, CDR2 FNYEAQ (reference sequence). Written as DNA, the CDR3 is TGTGCTAGCAGCCCTCGACTAGCGGGGGGGAACACAGATACGCAGTATTTT. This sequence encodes CASSPRLAGGNTDTQYF.

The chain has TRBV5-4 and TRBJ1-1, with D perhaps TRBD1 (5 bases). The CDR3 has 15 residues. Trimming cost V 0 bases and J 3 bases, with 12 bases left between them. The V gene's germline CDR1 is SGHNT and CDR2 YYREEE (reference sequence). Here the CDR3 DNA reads TGTGCCAGCAGCTTGGGGCAGGGACCGTACACTGAAGCTTTCTTT. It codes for CASSLGQGPYTEAFF.

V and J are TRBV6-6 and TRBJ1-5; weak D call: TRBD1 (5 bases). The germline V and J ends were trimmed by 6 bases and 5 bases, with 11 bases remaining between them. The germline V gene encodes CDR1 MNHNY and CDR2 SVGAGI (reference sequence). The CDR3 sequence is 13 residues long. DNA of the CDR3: TGTGCCAGCAGCCTACAGGAGTATCAGCCCCAGCATTTT. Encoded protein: CASSLQEYQPQHF.

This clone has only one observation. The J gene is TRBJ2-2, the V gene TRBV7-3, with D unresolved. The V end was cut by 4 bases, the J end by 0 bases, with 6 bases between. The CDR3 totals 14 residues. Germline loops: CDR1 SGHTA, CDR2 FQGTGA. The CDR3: CASSSNPNTGELFF. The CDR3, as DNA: TGTGCCAGCAGCTCCAATCCGAACACCGGGGAGCTGTTTTTT. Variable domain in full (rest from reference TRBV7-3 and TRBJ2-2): GAGVSQTPSNKVTEKGKYVELRCDPISGHTALYWYRQSLGQGPEFLIYFQGTGAADDSGLPNDRFFAVRPEGSVSTLKIQRTERGDSAVYLCASSSNPNTGELFFGEGSRLTVL.

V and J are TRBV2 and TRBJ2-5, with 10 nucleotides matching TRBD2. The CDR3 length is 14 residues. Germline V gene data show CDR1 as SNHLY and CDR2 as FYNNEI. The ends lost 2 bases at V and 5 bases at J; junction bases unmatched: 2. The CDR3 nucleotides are TGTGCCAGCAGTGAACTAGCGGGGGATGAGACCCAGTACTTC. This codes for CASSELAGDETQYF.

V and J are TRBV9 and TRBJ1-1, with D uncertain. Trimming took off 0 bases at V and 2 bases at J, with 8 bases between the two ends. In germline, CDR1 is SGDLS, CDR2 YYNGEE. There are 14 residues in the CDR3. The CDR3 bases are TGTGCCAGCAGCGTAGGGAGTGACAACACTGAAGCTTTCTTT. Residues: CASSVGSDNTEAFF.

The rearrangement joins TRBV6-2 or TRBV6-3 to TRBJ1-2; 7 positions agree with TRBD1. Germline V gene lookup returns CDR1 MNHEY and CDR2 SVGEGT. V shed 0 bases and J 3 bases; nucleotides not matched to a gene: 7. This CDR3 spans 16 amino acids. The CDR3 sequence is CASSYSGMGQHYGYTF. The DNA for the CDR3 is TGTGCCAGCAGTTACTCGGGTATGGGACAGCACTATGGCTACACCTTC.

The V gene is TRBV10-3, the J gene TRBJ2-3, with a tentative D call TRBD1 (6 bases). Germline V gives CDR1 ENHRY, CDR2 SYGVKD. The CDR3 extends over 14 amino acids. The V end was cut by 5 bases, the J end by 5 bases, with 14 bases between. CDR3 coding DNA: TGTGCCATCAGTACTACAGGGTCGCTAGATACGCAGTATTTT. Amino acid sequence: CAISTTGSLDTQYF.

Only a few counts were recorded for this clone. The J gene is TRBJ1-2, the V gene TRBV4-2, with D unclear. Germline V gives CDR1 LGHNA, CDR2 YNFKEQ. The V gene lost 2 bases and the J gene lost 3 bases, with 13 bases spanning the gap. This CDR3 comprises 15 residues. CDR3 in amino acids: CASSQQDAVDYGYTF. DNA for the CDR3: TGTGCCAGCAGCCAACAAGACGCAGTTGACTATGGCTACACCTTC.

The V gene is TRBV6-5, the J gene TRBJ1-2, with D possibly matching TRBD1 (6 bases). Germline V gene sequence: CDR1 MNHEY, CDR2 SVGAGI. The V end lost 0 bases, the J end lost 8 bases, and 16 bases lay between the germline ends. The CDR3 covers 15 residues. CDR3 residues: CASSYSKVAGVGYTF. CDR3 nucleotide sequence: TGTGCCAGCAGTTACTCGAAGGTGGCAGGGGTCGGCTACACCTTC.

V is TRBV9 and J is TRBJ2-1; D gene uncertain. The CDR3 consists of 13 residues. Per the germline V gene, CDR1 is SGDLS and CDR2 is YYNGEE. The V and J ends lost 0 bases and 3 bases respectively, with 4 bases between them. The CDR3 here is CASSVGSYNEQFF. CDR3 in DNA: TGTGCCAGCAGCGTAGGTAGCTACAATGAGCAGTTCTTC.

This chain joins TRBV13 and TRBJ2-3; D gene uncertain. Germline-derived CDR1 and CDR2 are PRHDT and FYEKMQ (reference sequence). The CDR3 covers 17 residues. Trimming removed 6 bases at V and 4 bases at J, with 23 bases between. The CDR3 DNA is TGTGCCAGCAGGTCCAGACCCAACGAAACCATCTCAGATACGCAGTATTTT. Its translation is CASRSRPNETISDTQYF.

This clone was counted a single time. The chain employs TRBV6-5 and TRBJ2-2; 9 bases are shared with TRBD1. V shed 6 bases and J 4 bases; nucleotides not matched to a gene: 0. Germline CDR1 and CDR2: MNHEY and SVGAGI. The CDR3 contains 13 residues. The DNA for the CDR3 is TGTGCCAGCAGGACAGGGGGCACCGGGGAGCTGTTTTTT. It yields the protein CASRTGGTGELFF.

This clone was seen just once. The CDR3 sequence is CAWSVRVGLSNQPQHF. Written as DNA, the CDR3 is TGTGCCTGGAGTGTACGGGTGGGGCTGAGCAATCAGCCCCAGCATTTT. The chain links TRBV30 to TRBJ1-5; a weak D match, TRBD1 (5 bases). The germline gives CDR1 GTSNPN, CDR2 SVGIG (reference sequence). The CDR3 is made up of 16 amino acids. V lost 0 bases and J 1 base, leaving 13 bases between the germline ends.

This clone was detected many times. CDR3 nucleotide sequence: TGTGCCAGCAGCTCAAATCGTGGGACGGCGTTGGGGAACTACGAGCAGTACTTC. Translated: CASSSNRGTALGNYEQYF. The chain combines TRBV7-6 with TRBJ2-7, with D perhaps TRBD1 or TRBD2 (5 bases each). The germline V gene encodes CDR1 SGHVS and CDR2 FNYEAQ. Trimming cost V 4 bases and J 3 bases, with 25 bases left between them. The CDR3 has 18 residues.

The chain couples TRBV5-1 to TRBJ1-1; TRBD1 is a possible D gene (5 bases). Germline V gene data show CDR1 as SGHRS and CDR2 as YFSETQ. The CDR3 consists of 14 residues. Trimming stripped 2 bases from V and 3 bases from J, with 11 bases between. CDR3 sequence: CASSFKGLDTEAFF. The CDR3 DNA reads TGCGCCAGCAGCTTCAAGGGGTTGGACACTGAAGCTTTCTTT.

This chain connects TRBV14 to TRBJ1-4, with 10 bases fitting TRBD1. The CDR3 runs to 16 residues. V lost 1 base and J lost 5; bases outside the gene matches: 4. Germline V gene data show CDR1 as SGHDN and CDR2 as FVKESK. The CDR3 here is CASSQVRTGGNEKLFF. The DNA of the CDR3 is TGTGCCAGCAGCCAAGTCCGGACAGGGGGGAATGAAAAACTGTTTTTT.

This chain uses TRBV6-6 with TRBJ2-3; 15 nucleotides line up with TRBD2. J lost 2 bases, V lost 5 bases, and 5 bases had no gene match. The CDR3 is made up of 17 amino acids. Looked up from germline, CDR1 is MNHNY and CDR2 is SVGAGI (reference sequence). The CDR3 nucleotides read TGTGCCAGCAGTCGAGGGACTAGCGGGGGGCACACAGATACGCAGTATTTT. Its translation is CASSRGTSGGHTDTQYF.

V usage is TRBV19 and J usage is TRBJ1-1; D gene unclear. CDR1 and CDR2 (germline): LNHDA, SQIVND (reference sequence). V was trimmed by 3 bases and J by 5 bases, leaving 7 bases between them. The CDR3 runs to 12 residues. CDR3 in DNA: TGTGCCAGTAGTATTGCCAAAACTGAAGCTTTCTTT. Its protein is CASSIAKTEAFF.

The CDR3 sequence: CASSTGGWDSRSNGYTF. The CDR3 DNA reads as TGTGCCAGCAGCACCGGGGGCTGGGACAGCCGCTCCAATGGCTACACCTTC. V gene TRBV7-9 combines with J gene TRBJ1-2; 7 positions match TRBD1. This CDR3 is 17 amino acids long. Germline assignment: CDR1 SEHNR and CDR2 FQNEAQ (reference sequence). V dropped 5 bases and J dropped 6; count of bases not matched to a gene: 18. The variable domain in full, completed from reference TRBV7-9 and TRBJ1-2, reads DTGVSQNPRHKITKRGQNVTFRCDPISEHNRLYWYRQTLGQGPEFLTYFQNEAQLEKSRLLSDRFSAERPKGSFSTLEIQRTEQGDSAMYLCASSTGGWDSRSNGYTFGSGTRLTVV.

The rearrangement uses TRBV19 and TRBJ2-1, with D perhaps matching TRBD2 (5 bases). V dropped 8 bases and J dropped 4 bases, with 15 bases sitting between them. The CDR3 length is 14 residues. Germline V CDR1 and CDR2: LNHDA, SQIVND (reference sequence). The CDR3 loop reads CASQNDPGYNEQFF. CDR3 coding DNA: TGTGCCAGTCAAAATGACCCGGGGTACAATGAGCAGTTCTTC.